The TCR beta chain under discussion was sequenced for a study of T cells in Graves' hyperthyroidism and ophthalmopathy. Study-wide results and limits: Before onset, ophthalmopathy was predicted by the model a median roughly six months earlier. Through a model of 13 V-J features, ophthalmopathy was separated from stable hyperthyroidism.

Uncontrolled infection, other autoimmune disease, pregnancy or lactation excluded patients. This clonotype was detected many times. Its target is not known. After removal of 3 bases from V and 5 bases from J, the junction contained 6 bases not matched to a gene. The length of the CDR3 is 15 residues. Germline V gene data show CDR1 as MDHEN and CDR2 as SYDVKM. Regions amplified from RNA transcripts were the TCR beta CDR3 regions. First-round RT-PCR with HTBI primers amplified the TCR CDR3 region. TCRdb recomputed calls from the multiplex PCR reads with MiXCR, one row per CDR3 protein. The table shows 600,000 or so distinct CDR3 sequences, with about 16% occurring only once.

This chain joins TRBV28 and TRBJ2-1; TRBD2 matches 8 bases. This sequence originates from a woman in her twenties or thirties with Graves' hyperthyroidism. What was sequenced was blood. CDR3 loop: CASSFPGGPHNEQFF. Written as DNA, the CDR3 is TGTGCCAGCAGTTTCCCGGGAGGGCCACACAATGAGCAGTTCTTC.